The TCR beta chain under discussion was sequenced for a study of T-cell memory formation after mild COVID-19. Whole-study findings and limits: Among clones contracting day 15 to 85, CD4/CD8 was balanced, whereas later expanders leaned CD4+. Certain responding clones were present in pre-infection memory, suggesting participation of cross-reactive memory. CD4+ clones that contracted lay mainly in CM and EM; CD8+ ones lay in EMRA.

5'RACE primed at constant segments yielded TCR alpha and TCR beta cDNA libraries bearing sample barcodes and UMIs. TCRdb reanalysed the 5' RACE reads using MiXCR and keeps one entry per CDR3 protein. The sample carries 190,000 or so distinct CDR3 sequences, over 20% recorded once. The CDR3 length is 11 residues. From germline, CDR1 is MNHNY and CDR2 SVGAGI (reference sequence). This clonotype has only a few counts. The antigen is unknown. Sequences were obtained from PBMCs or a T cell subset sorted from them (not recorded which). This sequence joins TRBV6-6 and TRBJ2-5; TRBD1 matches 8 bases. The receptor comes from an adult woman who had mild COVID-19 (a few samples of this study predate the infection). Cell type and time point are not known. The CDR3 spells CWRQGLKTQYF. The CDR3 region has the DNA TGTTGGAGACAGGGGTTGAAGACCCAGTACTTC.